This T cell receptor beta chain was recorded in a study of T cell repertoires in cytomegalovirus infection. The wider study: In public TCR beta signatures, there were indications of both CMV infection and matching HLA type.

CDR1 DFQATT and CDR2 SNEGSKA come from the germline V gene (reference sequence). Trimming removed 5 bases at V and 2 bases at J, with 9 bases between. The CDR3 runs to 12 residues. Comments on this clonotype: What it binds is unknown.

TCRdb processed the reads anew with MiXCR; each CDR3 protein has one entry. The sample records 200,000 to 300,000 distinct CDR3 sequences, roughly 13% being singletons. Findings of the study overall: Of the TCR beta families, the public ones yielded a cumulative frequency that identified carriers of CMV plus the relevant HLA. Clonotypes of TCR beta that were HLA-C-restricted and CMV-specific dominated the ex vivo response.

This receptor was taken from a human donor in good health (CMV status not recorded). Some clones in this sample may be carry-over from other donors' samples. Sample: PBMCs. The rearrangement links TRBV20-1 to TRBJ2-5, with D possibly being TRBD2 (6 bases). CDR3 sequence: CSAGGLQETQYF. The CDR3 bases are TGCAGTGCTGGGGGGTTACAAGAGACCCAGTACTTC.